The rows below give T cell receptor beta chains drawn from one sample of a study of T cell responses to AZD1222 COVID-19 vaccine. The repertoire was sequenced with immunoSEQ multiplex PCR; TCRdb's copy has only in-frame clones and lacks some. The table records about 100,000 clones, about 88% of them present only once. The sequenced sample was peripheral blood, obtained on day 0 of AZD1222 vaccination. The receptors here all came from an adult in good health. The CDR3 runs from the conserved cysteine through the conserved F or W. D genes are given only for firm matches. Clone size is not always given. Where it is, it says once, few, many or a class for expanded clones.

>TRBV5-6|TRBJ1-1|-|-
CASSLGQKNTEAFF
TGTGCCAGCAGCTTGGGACAGAAGAACACTGAAGCTTTCTTT
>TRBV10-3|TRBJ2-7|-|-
CAISDPGHPRRNSYEQYF
TGTGCCATCAGTGATCCGGGACACCCACGAAGGAATTCCTACGAGCAGTACTTC
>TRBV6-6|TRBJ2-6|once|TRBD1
CAISQAGGSGANVLTF
TGTGCCATCAGTCAGGCAGGGGGCTCTGGGGCCAACGTCCTGACTTTC
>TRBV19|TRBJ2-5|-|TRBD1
CASRTDRLQETQYF
TGTGCCAGTAGGACGGACAGGCTACAAGAGACCCAGTACTTC
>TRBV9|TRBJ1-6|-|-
CASGGSSPLHF
TGTGCCAGCGGAGGGTCTTCACCCCTCCACTTT
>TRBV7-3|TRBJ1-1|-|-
CASSKQASGTEAFF
TGTGCCAGCAGTAAACAGGCTTCGGGGACTGAAGCTTTCTTT
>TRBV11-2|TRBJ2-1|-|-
CASSFGYNEQFF
TGTGCCAGCAGCTTTGGATACAATGAGCAGTTCTTC
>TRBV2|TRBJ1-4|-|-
CASSEDRSYEKLFF
TGTGCCAGCAGTGAAGACAGGAGCTATGAAAAACTGTTTTTT
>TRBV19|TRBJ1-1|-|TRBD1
CASSNPWTGINTEAFF
TGTGCCAGTAGTAATCCGTGGACAGGGATAAACACTGAAGCTTTCTTT
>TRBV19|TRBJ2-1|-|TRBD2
CASSSGASGNSEQFF
TGTGCCAGTAGTAGCGGGGCTAGCGGGAATAGTGAGCAGTTCTTC
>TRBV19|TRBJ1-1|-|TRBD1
CASSIYVQGLWTGEKSSTEAFF
TGTGCCAGTAGTATTTATGTGCAGGGTTTGTGGACAGGGGAGAAATCCAGCACTGAAGCTTTCTTT
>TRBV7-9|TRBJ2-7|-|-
CASSATYEQYF
TGTGCCAGCAGCGCGACCTACGAGCAGTACTTC
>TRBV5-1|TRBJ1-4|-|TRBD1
CASSPQGAANEKLFF
TGCGCCAGCAGCCCACAGGGGGCAGCTAATGAAAAACTGTTTTTT
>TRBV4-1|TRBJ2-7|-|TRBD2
CASSRRTSGAYEQYF
TGCGCCAGCAGCCGTAGGACTAGCGGGGCCTACGAGCAGTACTTC
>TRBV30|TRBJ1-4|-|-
CAWRRGFNEKLFF
TGTGCCTGGAGACGGGGCTTTAATGAAAAACTGTTTTTT
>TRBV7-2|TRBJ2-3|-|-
CASSLAQGGLDTQYF
TGTGCCAGCAGCTTAGCGCAGGGGGGCCTAGATACGCAGTATTTT
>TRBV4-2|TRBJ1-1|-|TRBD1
CASSQAWDSLNTEAFF
TGTGCCAGCAGCCAAGCCTGGGACAGCCTAAACACTGAAGCTTTCTTT
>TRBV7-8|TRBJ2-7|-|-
CASSLTGTSATYEQYF
TGTGCCAGCAGTCTTACCGGGACTTCCGCGACCTACGAGCAGTACTTC
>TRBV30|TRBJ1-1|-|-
CAWSVFWGGNTEAFF
TGTGCCTGGAGTGTGTTTTGGGGGGGGAACACTGAAGCTTTCTTT
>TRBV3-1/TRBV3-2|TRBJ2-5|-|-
CASSPRATGSNLRETQYF
TGTGCCAGCAGCCCCAGGGCTACGGGATCCAATCTTCGGGAGACCCAGTACTTC
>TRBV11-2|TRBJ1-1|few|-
CASSRHGENTEAFF
TGTGCCAGCAGCCGCCATGGTGAGAACACTGAAGCTTTCTTT
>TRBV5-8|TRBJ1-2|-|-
CASSLDWGRSGYTF
TGTGCCAGCAGCTTGGATTGGGGGCGGTCAGGCTACACCTTC
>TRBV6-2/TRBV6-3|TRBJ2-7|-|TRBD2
CASSYSLRTSGAYEQYF
TGTGCCAGCAGTTACTCCCTCCGGACTAGCGGGGCCTACGAGCAGTACTTC
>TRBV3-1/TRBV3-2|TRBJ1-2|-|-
CASSSPSGANYGYTF
TGTGCCAGCAGCTCGCCTTCGGGGGCGAACTATGGCTACACCTTC
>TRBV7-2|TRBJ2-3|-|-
CASALFGGMGTQYF
TGTGCCAGTGCCCTTTTTGGCGGGATGGGTACGCAGTATTTT
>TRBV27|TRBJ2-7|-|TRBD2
CASSSSGRAYEQYF
TGTGCCAGCAGTTCTAGCGGGAGGGCCTACGAGCAGTACTTC
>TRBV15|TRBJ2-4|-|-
CATSRPGEVFGKNIQYF
TGTGCCACCAGCAGACCAGGGGAGGTTTTTGGCAAAAACATTCAGTACTTC
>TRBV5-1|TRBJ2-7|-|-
CASSSWTEYEQYF
TGCGCCAGCAGCTCCTGGACAGAATACGAGCAGTACTTC
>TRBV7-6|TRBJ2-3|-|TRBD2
CASSLEASGRAEDTQYF
TGTGCCAGCAGCTTAGAGGCTAGCGGGAGGGCCGAAGATACGCAGTATTTT
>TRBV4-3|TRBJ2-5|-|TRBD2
CASSQASGTRGTQYF
TGCGCCAGCAGCCAAGCTAGCGGGACGAGAGGGACCCAGTACTTC
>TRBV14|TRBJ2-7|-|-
CASSQDNRAAYEQYF
TGTGCCAGCAGCCAAGATAACAGGGCCGCCTACGAGCAGTACTTC
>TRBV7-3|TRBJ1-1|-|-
CASSRQENTEAFF
TGTGCCAGCAGTAGACAGGAGAACACTGAAGCTTTCTTT
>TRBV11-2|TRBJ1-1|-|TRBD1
CASTKAGTGGSYTEAFF
TGTGCCAGCACCAAAGCCGGGACAGGGGGATCGTACACTGAAGCTTTCTTT
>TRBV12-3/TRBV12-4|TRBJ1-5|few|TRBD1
CASNSGGYQPQHF
TGTGCCAGCAATTCAGGGGGCTATCAGCCCCAGCATTTT
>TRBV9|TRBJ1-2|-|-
CASSVLSGETTPYGYTF
TGTGCCAGCAGCGTACTCTCGGGAGAGACCACCCCCTATGGCTACACCTTC
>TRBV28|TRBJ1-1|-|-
CASSPWFGLGMNTEAFF
TGTGCCAGCAGTCCCTGGTTTGGTTTAGGGATGAACACTGAAGCTTTCTTT
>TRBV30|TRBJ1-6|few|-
CAWSGGRDSPLHF
TGTGCCTGGAGTGGGGGGAGAGACTCACCCCTCCACTTT
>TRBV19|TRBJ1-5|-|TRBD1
CASISTGQVNQPQHF
TGTGCCAGTATATCGACCGGACAGGTCAATCAGCCCCAGCATTTT